Below are 22 T cell receptor beta chains sequenced from a single sample in a study of shared clonotypes between healthy human individuals. Produced via immunoSEQ multiplex PCR; TCRdb's table is partial and in-frame only. In the table there are fewer than 850,000 clones, roughly 88% of which are singletons. Sequencing used memory CD8+ T cells from PBMCs. Subset reported: CD45RO+ cells pooled with CCR7-negative TemRA cells. These receptor sequences come from a man in his late teens or twenties in good health. Some clones in this sample may be carry-over from other donors' samples.

V usage is TRBV6-5 and J usage is TRBJ2-7; 7 bases agree with TRBD1. Germline-derived CDR1 and CDR2 are MNHEY and SVGAGI. Germline trimming cut 5 bases from V and 3 bases from J; bases unmatched to any gene: 7. This CDR3 has 14 residues. In nucleotides, the CDR3 is TGTGCCAGCAGTCCCGGACAGGTTTTCTACGAGCAGTACTTC. This encodes CASSPGQVFYEQYF.

This clone was detected many times. CDR3 sequence reads: CASSQLLESGGTEAFF. The CDR3 region has the DNA TGTGCCAGCAGCCAGCTCCTCGAGTCGGGGGGCACTGAAGCTTTCTTT. This chain links TRBV7-9 with TRBJ1-1; possibly TRBD1 for D (5 bases). Germline V gives CDR1 SEHNR, CDR2 FQNEAQ (reference sequence). There are 16 residues in the CDR3. The V end lost 5 bases, the J end lost 4 bases, and 20 bases lay between the germline ends.

The CDR3 DNA reads as TGTGCCATCAATTCAGGCGTGCAAGAGACCCAGTACTTC. This translates into CAINSGVQETQYF. The J gene is TRBJ2-5, the V gene TRBV10-3; D remains unclear. CDR1 is ENHRY, CDR2 SYGVKD, per germline. Trimming removed 7 bases at V and 2 bases at J, with 11 bases between. This CDR3 region has 13 residues.

V usage is TRBV11-2 and J usage is TRBJ1-5; D call uncertain. This CDR3 contains 15 residues. Trimming stripped 1 base from V and 1 base from J, with 8 bases between. Germline CDR1 and CDR2: SGHAT and FQNNGV. The CDR3 here is CASSLGGGSNQPQHF. Written as DNA, the CDR3 is TGTGCCAGCAGCTTAGGAGGTGGCAGCAATCAGCCCCAGCATTTT.

The chain recombines TRBV6-1 with TRBJ1-1; D not certain. The V gene's germline CDR1 is MNHNS and CDR2 SASEGT. Between the trimmed V and J ends, which lost 1 base and 1 base, there was a span of 7 bases. The CDR3 extends over 14 amino acids. The CDR3 loop reads CASSEVVENTEAFF. The CDR3 nucleotides read TGTGCCAGCAGTGAAGTGGTCGAGAACACTGAAGCTTTCTTT.

The rearrangement links TRBV2 to TRBJ2-7; 7 bases are a match to TRBD2. The ends lost 6 bases at V and 0 bases at J; junction bases unmatched: 5. Germline lookup yields CDR1 SNHLY and CDR2 FYNNEI. The CDR3 consists of 14 residues. CDR3 bases: TGTGCCAGCAGGGAGAGGACTAGCTCCTACGAGCAGTACTTC. This encodes CASRERTSSYEQYF.

This chain joins TRBV5-1 and TRBJ2-2; the match to TRBD2 covers 11 bases. This CDR3 region has 18 residues. J gave up 5 bases and V 1 base, and 10 bases lay outside the gene matches. Germline V gene sequence: CDR1 SGHRS, CDR2 YFSETQ. Written as DNA, the CDR3 is TGCGCCAGCAGCTTGAGGTTGGGCCTAGCGGGAGGAACCGGGGAGCTGTTTTTT. Its protein is CASSLRLGLAGGTGELFF.

V gene TRBV13 combines with J gene TRBJ1-5, with a tentative D call TRBD1 (6 bases). The CDR3 contains 15 residues. Trimming removed 5 bases from V and 0 bases from J, with 11 bases in between. Germline V lookup: CDR1 PRHDT, CDR2 FYEKMQ (reference sequence). In nucleotides, the CDR3 is TGTGCCAGCAGCAGGCAGGGGTATAGCAATCAGCCCCAGCATTTT. Translation gives CASSRQGYSNQPQHF. The full variable domain, its missing parts supplied by reference TRBV13 and TRBJ1-5, is AAGVIQSPRHLIKEKRETATLKCYPIPRHDTVYWYQQGPGQDPQFLISFYEKMQSDKGSIPDRFSAQQFSDYHSELNMSSLELGDSALYFCASSRQGYSNQPQHFGDGTRLSIL.

V gene TRBV6-6 combines with J gene TRBJ2-7; a weak D match, TRBD2 (6 bases). CDR1 is MNHNY and CDR2 is SVGAGI in the germline V gene (reference sequence). Trimming shortened V by 0 bases and J by 3 bases, and 9 bases separated the two germline ends. The length of the CDR3 is 14 residues. The DNA for the CDR3 is TGTGCCAGCAGTTACTCAGGAGGGTACTACGAGCAGTACTTC. This codes for CASSYSGGYYEQYF.

The chain carries TRBV28 and TRBJ2-3; tentatively, D is TRBD2 (5 bases). V was pared by 7 bases and J by 3 bases, with 20 bases between. CDR3 length: 16 amino acids. In germline, CDR1 is MDHEN, CDR2 SYDVKM. The CDR3 loop reads CASNPGRSKATDTQYF. Here the CDR3 DNA reads TGTGCCAGCAACCCGGGAAGGAGTAAAGCGACAGATACGCAGTATTTT.

CDR3 nucleotides: TGTGCCTGGAGTGCCGGACAGGGCAATCAGCCCCAGCATTTT. Translated: CAWSAGQGNQPQHF. The chain is built from TRBV30 and TRBJ1-5; 7 bases map to TRBD1. CDR1 and CDR2 from the germline V gene are GTSNPN and SVGIG (reference sequence). The CDR3 sequence is 14 residues long. V shed 1 base and J 2 bases; nucleotides not matched to a gene: 2. Supplemented by reference TRBV30 and TRBJ1-5, the full variable domain reads SQTIHQWPATLVQPVGSPLSLECTVEGTSNPNLYWYRQAAGRGLQLLFYSVGIGQISSEVPQNLSASRPQDRQFILSSKKLLLSDSGFYLCAWSAGQGNQPQHFGDGTRLSIL.

The sample holds one count of this clone. The rearrangement uses TRBV2 and TRBJ2-1; D not resolved. V lost 5 bases, J lost 11 bases, and 4 bases lay in between. This CDR3 is 9 amino acids long. Germline CDR1 is SNHLY and CDR2 is FYNNEI. CDR3 in amino acids: CASSPQQFF. For the CDR3, the DNA is TGTGCCAGCAGTCCCCAGCAGTTCTTC.

The chain joins TRBV5-4 to TRBJ2-1, with 9 bases matching TRBD2. CDR3 length equals 15 residues. Germline trimming cut 4 bases from V and 1 base from J; bases unmatched to any gene: 3. CDR1 is SGHNT and CDR2 is YYREEE in the germline V gene (reference sequence). DNA for the CDR3: TGTGCCAGCAGCGCCACTAGCGGGTCCTACAATGAGCAGTTCTTC. Translation gives CASSATSGSYNEQFF.

This sequence joins TRBV7-9 and TRBJ2-7; 8 bases map to TRBD2. The CDR3 length is 14 residues. CDR1 is SEHNR and CDR2 is FQNEAQ in the germline V gene (reference sequence). The trim removed 3 bases at V and 2 bases at J, leaving 3 bases unmatched. CDR3: CASSFLRGAYEQYF. Here the CDR3 DNA reads TGTGCCAGCAGCTTTTTGCGGGGGGCCTACGAGCAGTACTTC.

The rearrangement links TRBV10-3 to TRBJ2-5; D might be TRBD1 (5 bases). The J call may be incorrect, as the DNA end agrees better with TRBJ2-7. CDR1 and CDR2 (germline): ENHRY, SYGVKD. This CDR3 has 11 residues. The CDR3 sequence: CAIRQGYEQYF. CDR3 in DNA: TGTGCCATCAGGCAGGGATACGAGCAGTACTTC.

This clone was recorded once. This chain uses TRBV27 with TRBJ2-7; D possibly uses TRBD1 or TRBD2 (6 bases each). Trimming removed 2 bases from V and 7 bases from J, with 24 bases in between. This CDR3 is 17 amino acids long. Germline V CDR1 and CDR2: MNHEY, SMNVEV (reference sequence). The CDR3 here is CASSLLSVGGGTREQYF. The CDR3 coding sequence is TGTGCCAGCAGTTTACTTTCAGTCGGAGGGGGGACGCGAGAGCAGTACTTC.

The V call is TRBV9, the J call TRBJ2-7; TRBD1 agrees at 11 bases. This CDR3 has 15 residues. V was clipped by 4 bases and J by 1 base; unmatched bases: 4. Germline values: CDR1 SGDLS, CDR2 YYNGEE. The CDR3 coding sequence is TGTGCCAGCAGCCCAGGACAGGGGGCGTCCTACGAGCAGTACTTC. It translates to CASSPGQGASYEQYF.

The chain combines TRBV10-3 with TRBJ1-1; D unresolved. Germline-derived CDR1 and CDR2 are ENHRY and SYGVKD. The V end lost 3 bases, the J end lost 1 base, and 12 bases lay between the germline ends. CDR3 length equals 15 residues. The CDR3 loop is CAISDLLSRNTEAFF. CDR3 in DNA: TGTGCCATCAGTGATCTTCTCAGTAGGAACACTGAAGCTTTCTTT.

Regarding this clone: It is likely a read error: a sequence one base away is far more abundant. The genes are TRBV4-1 and TRBJ1-1; the D gene is possibly TRBD1 (6 bases). The germline CDR1 and CDR2 sequences are MGHRA and YSYEKL. The CDR3 has 16 residues. CDR3 amino acids: CTSSQRAGATNTEAFF. The CDR3 DNA sequence: TGCACCAGCAGCCAACGGGCAGGGGCGACGAACACTGAAGCTTTCTTT.

This rearrangement joins TRBV28 to TRBJ1-1; 8 bases are shared with TRBD1. Per the germline V gene, CDR1 is MDHEN and CDR2 is SYDVKM. Trimming cost V 4 bases and J 0 bases; bases outside gene matches: 16. This CDR3 region has 19 residues. The CDR3, as DNA: TGTGCCAGCAGTTCCAACCGACAGGGGAGGGCCGGTATGAACACTGAAGCTTTCTTT. Residues: CASSSNRQGRAGMNTEAFF. Looking up the rest from reference TRBV28 and TRBJ1-1 gives the full variable domain: DVKVTQSSRYLVKRTGEKVFLECVQDMDHENMFWYRQDPGLGLRLIYFSYDVKMKEKGDIPEGYSVSREKKERFSLILESASTNQTSMYLCASSSNRQGRAGMNTEAFFGQGTRLTVV.

V gene TRBV6-6 combines with J gene TRBJ1-4, with a possible D match to TRBD1 (5 bases). Trimming left V 3 bases short and J 8 bases short, with 10 bases between. The CDR3 loop spans 13 amino acids. Germline V gene data show CDR1 as MNHNY and CDR2 as SVGAGI (reference sequence). CDR3 DNA sequence: TGTGCCAGCAGTTATCAGGGCCGCGAAAAACTGTTTTTT. Its protein product is CASSYQGREKLFF.

CDR3 protein: CASSPPGQIHQPQHF. Written as DNA, the CDR3 is TGTGCCAGCTCACCCCCGGGACAAATACATCAGCCCCAGCATTTT. The chain links TRBV18 to TRBJ1-5; TRBD1 might be the D (6 bases). The CDR3 contains 15 residues. From germline, CDR1 is KGHSH and CDR2 LQKENI. V gave up 3 bases and J gave up 5 bases, with 14 bases separating them.